A single sample is the source of the 10 T cell receptor beta chains below, sequenced in a study of kidney transplant recipient with SARS-CoV-2 infection. One entry per CDR3 protein, called by TCRdb with MiXCR from the reads. The table shows 200,000 to 300,000 distinct CDR3 sequences, with 25% to 35% occurring only once. The specimen was a blood sample, collected at baseline and on roughly day 110 from a kidney transplant recipient. These receptors were obtained from a male patient between 25 and 40 years old who had COVID-19 and was a kidney transplant recipient. Among the T cells, some may be from the graft donor.

A note on this clonotype: This clone may be a read error of a much larger clone one base away. This is likely a read error, given that the CDR3 carries no conserved phenylalanine or tryptophan at its end. V usage is TRBV12-3 or TRBV12-4 and J usage is TRBJ1-2, with D tentatively TRBD1 (6 bases). Trimming cost V 3 bases and J 5 bases, with 10 bases left between them. This CDR3 has 13 residues. The CDR3 DNA is TGTGCCAGCAGTTTCCGGCAGGGGTATGGCTACACCCTC. Protein sequence: CASSFRQGYGYTL.

As to this clonotype: This likely comes from a read error, as the CDR3 has no conserved phenylalanine or tryptophan at its end. The DNA is omitted, as the CDR3 cannot be located on it reliably, and the CDR3 follows TCRdb's listing. This chain connects TRBV12-2 to TRBJ1-2. TRBV12-2 has pseudogene status. The CDR3 is made up of 17 amino acids, end residues included. The CDR3 reads CASRRIRTPRKTYGYTL.

This clonotype was recorded at least ten times. The chain uses TRBV6-5 and TRBJ2-7; 9 positions agree with TRBD2. Germline V gene sequence: CDR1 MNHEY, CDR2 SVGAGI. After removal of 0 bases from V and 0 bases from J, the junction contained 0 bases not matched to a gene. The CDR3 spans 15 residues. CDR3 nucleotides: TGTGCCAGCAGTTACTCTAGCGGGAGCTCCTACGAGCAGTACTTC. It yields the protein CASSYSSGSSYEQYF.

This clonotype was recorded many times. The rearrangement links TRBV5-6 to TRBJ1-2; D unresolved. Looked up from germline, CDR1 is SGHDT and CDR2 is YYEEEE. V gave up 0 bases and J gave up 3 bases, with 9 bases separating them. This CDR3 comprises 14 residues. The CDR3 bases are TGTGCCAGCAGCTTGGTACGTACAGACTATGGCTACACCTTC. This translates into CASSLVRTDYGYTF.

There are many counts of this clonotype. The rearrangement links TRBV18 to TRBJ1-1; D might be TRBD1 (5 bases). Germline CDR1 is KGHSH and CDR2 is LQKENI. V lost 3 bases and J lost 7, with 9 bases in between. The CDR3 sequence is 12 residues long. CDR3 DNA sequence: TGTGCCAGCTCACCTCTCCAGGGTGAAGCTTTCTTT. It specifies CASSPLQGEAFF.

This clonotype was picked up many times. The genes are TRBV8-2 and TRBJ1-2. TRBV8-2 is an annotated pseudogene. The CDR3 sequence is 16 residues long. The chain's CDR3 is CGSLYVDSRKTYGYTF. CDR3 in DNA: TGTGGCAGTTTATATGTTGATAGCCGAAAGACCTATGGCTACACCTTC.

At least ten counts were recorded for this clonotype. The V gene is TRBV11-2, the J gene TRBJ1-1; no firm D call. Trimming shortened V by 11 bases and J by 0 bases, and 13 bases separated the two germline ends. The germline V gene encodes CDR1 SGHAT and CDR2 FQNNGV. The CDR3 contains 13 residues. The CDR3: CAGGPNMNTEAFF. The CDR3 region has the DNA TGTGCCGGAGGACCTAACATGAACACTGAAGCTTTCTTT.

This clonotype was seen repeatedly, ten times or more. This sequence joins TRBV5-8 and TRBJ1-2; unclear D gene. CDR1 is SGHTS and CDR2 is YDEGEE in the germline V gene. The CDR3 has 16 residues. V was trimmed by 7 bases and J by 4 bases, leaving 23 bases between them. Here the CDR3 DNA reads TGTGCCAGCCAATATTGTCATCCACGAAAGACCTATGGCTACACCTTC. This translates into CASQYCHPRKTYGYTF.

This clonotype was seen many times. The V and J genes are TRBV5-5 and TRBJ1-1; D gene ambiguous. The V end lost 0 bases, the J end lost 1 base, and 10 bases lay between the germline ends. CDR1 and CDR2 from the germline V gene are SGHKS and YYEKEE (reference sequence). The CDR3 has 15 amino acids. This chain's CDR3 is CASSLVGQPNTEAFF. In DNA, the CDR3 is TGTGCCAGCAGCTTGGTGGGTCAGCCGAACACTGAAGCTTTCTTT.

The chain joins TRBV28 to TRBJ2-1; TRBD2 matches at 12 bases. This CDR3 region has 13 residues. Germline values: CDR1 MDHEN, CDR2 SYDVKM. Trimming cost V 7 bases and J 8 bases; bases outside gene matches: 3. CDR3 DNA: TGTGCCAGCACCACTAGCGGGAGGTATGAGCAGTTCTTC. Residues: CASTTSGRYEQFF.